This TCR beta chain was captured by sequencing in a study of response to subunit inactivated influenza vaccine. TCRdb reprocessed the RT-PCR reads via MiXCR and lists one record per CDR3 protein. The repertoire has roughly 500,000 distinct CDR3 sequences, roughly a quarter of them found once; the top ten carry approximately 2.9%. Germline lookup yields CDR1 MNHEY and CDR2 SVGAGI. This CDR3 is 14 amino acids long. V trimming: 4 bases; J trimming: 3 bases; junction bases outside the gene matches: 6. This same sample was also taken into another study, of T cells expressing NK-cell markers. As reported in that work: Production of TCR beta cDNA relied on 5'RACE template switching with UMIs. Most of the eight sequenced donors tested HCMV-seropositive; one tested seronegative. Sorting was limited to alpha-beta TCR-expressing T cells with an anti-gamma-delta TCR antibody in several experiments. Dominant NKG2C+ clonotypes accounted for roughly 1.0-7.0% of CD8+ T cells in six donors. The leading position in the CD3+CD56-NKG2C+ fraction of a few donors also went to these clonotypes.

The chain has TRBV6-5 and TRBJ2-7; 7 positions match TRBD1. The sequence came from a man aged 50 to 60 who received an inactivated influenza vaccine. The material sequenced was CD4+ T cells sorted from PBMCs, taken about 12 days after vaccination. CDR3 nucleotides: TGTGCCAGCAGTTCGGAGACAGGGATCTACGAGCAGTACTTC. Amino acids: CASSSETGIYEQYF.